This TCR beta chain is from a study of T cell repertoires in ileal Crohn's disease. General study results and limits: Clonal expansions were more frequent in active smokers than non-smokers at surgery.

Per sample, approximately 540 nanograms of biopsy DNA were TCRB immunosequenced. TCRdb's copy holds only in-frame clones and misses some; the assay was immunoSEQ multiplex PCR. The table lists more than 12,000 clones, around four fifths of them singletons. Per germline, CDR1 SGDLS and CDR2 YYNGEE. This CDR3 is 13 amino acids long. Details on this clone: Antigen unknown. The junction differs from germline at one of its ends, possibly a read error.

Sample: ileal tissue. The chain links TRBV9 to TRBJ2-3; no clear D. This receptor was taken from an adult with Crohn's disease. The chain's CDR3 is CASSVGPTDTQYF. DNA for the CDR3: TGTGCCAGCAGTGTAGGGCCCACAGATACGCAGTATTTT.